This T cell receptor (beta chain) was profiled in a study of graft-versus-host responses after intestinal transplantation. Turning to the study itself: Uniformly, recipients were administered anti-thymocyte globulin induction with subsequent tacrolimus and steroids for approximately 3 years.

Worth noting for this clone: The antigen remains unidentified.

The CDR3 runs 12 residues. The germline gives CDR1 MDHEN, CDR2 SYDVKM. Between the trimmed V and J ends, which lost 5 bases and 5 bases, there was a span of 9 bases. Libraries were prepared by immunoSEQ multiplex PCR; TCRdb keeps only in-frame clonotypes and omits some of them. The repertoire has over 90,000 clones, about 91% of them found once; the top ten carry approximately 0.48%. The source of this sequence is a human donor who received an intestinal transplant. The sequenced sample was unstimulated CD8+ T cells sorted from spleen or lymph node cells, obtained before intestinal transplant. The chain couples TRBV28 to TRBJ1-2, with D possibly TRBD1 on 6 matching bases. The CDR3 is CASSPDSYGYTF. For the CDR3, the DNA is TGTGCCAGCAGTCCGGACAGTTATGGCTACACCTTC.